This T cell receptor (beta chain) was retrieved from a study of T cell responses to AZD1222 COVID-19 vaccine. In the study overall: Second doses at about 4 or about 12 weeks were pooled.

Study-level points and caveats: At study baseline, merely a handful of AZD1222 recipients were seropositive. Nearly half of unique spike-specific TCRs reportedly avoided B.1.351 and B.1.1.7 mutated regions. White British ancestry dominated among donors, who included more females, and clonal diversity was possibly underestimated.

Using immunoSEQ multiplex PCR, the repertoire was profiled, and TCRdb retains in-frame clones only, with some absent. The table records fewer than 200,000 clones, over 80% of them present only once. As to this clone: Its target is not known.

This receptor was obtained from an adult in good health. The sample here was peripheral blood, taken on day 0 of AZD1222 vaccination.

CDR3 DNA sequence: TGTGCCACGGGACTAGCGGGACAAGAGACCCAGTACTTC. Amino acids: CATGLAGQETQYF. The J gene is TRBJ2-5, the V gene TRBV10-3; 13 bases align to TRBD2. J was trimmed by 2 bases and V by 10 bases; bases with no gene match: 1. The CDR3 extends over 13 amino acids. Germline V gene data show CDR1 as ENHRY and CDR2 as SYGVKD.